A few counts support the clone carrying this T cell receptor beta chain. This sample was taken from a study of T cells after yellow fever vaccination. In germline, CDR1 is SGDLS, CDR2 YYNGEE. This CDR3 region has 15 residues. The junction had 5 bases not matched to a gene; V was cut back by 0 bases and J by 3 bases. TCRdb re-analysed the 5' RACE reads in MiXCR, keeping a single row per CDR3 protein. The sample records around 160,000 distinct CDR3 sequences, 6% to 7.5% being singletons. The origin of this receptor is a man between 18 and 29 years old who received the YFV17D yellow fever vaccine. The V gene is TRBV9, the J gene TRBJ1-1, with TRBD1 identical over 7 bases. Specimen: CD4+ T cells sorted from PBMCs, collected 5 days after the first yellow fever vaccination. CDR3 sequence reads: CASSVVGGKYTEAFF. The CDR3 DNA sequence: TGTGCCAGCAGCGTAGTAGGGGGCAAGTACACTGAAGCTTTCTTT. Looking up the rest from reference TRBV9 and TRBJ1-1 gives the full variable domain: DSGVTQTPKHLITATGQRVTLRCSPRSGDLSVYWYQQSLDQGLQFLIQYYNGEERAKGNILERFSAQQFPDLHSELNLSSLELGDSALYFCASSVVGGKYTEAFFGQGTRLTVV.